One TCR beta chain is described in this entry. The clone's antigen remains unknown. Since a far larger clone is one base different, this is likely a read error. According to the germline V gene (reference sequence), CDR1 reads DFQATT and CDR2 reads SNEGSKA. The CDR3 runs 15 residues from the cysteine to the phenylalanine. Only the CDR3 part of the read is kept: 45 bases, read in frame from the first base. V loses 2 bases at its end and J loses 7 bases; junction bases beyond the gene matches: 14. Library construction relied on multiplex PCR. The reads were generated on an Illumina HiSeq 4000. iRepertoire HTBI primers and Arm-PCR amplification of CDR3 regions were used to construct TCR beta libraries. Before sequencing, the PCR products underwent gel purification. Concerning the study's data processing: Gene usage analysis of CDR3 amino acid clonotypes relied on the roughly 67 TRBV and fewer than 15 TRBJ segments identified across samples. COPE and FqMerger were used to merge the filtered high-quality paired reads into contigs. BLAST was used to align contigs to IMGT TRBV, TRBD and TRBJ reference genes, with CDR3 defined following IMGT. Any clonotype with a frequency above 0.1% was classified as a highly expanded clone. Repertoire diversity was measured by Shannon entropy, and V-J evenness by the Gini coefficient. A clonotype found in more than one individual was treated as public. TCRdb reanalyzed the raw reads on its own, using fastp at Q25 for trimming and MiXCR for clone calling, and kept in-frame beta chains. All rows with the same CDR3 protein become a single entry with the most common DNA and genes. None of the V and J calls come from the authors' own analysis; TCRdb made them. Counted in this sample were approximately 470,000 distinct CDR3 sequences; about 17% of them appeared once. Together, the top ten hold 12% of the sample.

These data belong to a study of regulatory T cells in long-lasting Graves disease (dated by TCRdb to the early 2020s). For the study in its entirety: Antithyroid drugs had been taken for less than 3 months by newly diagnosed Graves' disease patients. TCR sequencing covered about 13 persistent and 20 or so newly diagnosed Graves' disease patients, around 33 samples in total. The study was conducted in China and was registered as a clinical trial. Patients with persistent Graves' disease were compared with patients with newly diagnosed Graves' disease using TCR sequencing and RNA sequencing of peripheral blood.

The full study reports these points: Peripheral blood alone was examined, since thyroid tissue, which constituted the primary lesion, could not be accessed. Sequencing and analysis were restricted to the TCR beta chain. The authors acknowledged the small sample size as a limitation that may reduce accuracy. Patients with persistent disease shared more public clonotypes (around 2,500) than newly diagnosed patients did (more than 900). Lower TCR Shannon entropy and fewer highly expanded clones were observed in persistent Graves' disease patients than in newly diagnosed patients, which suggested clonal expansion. TRBV28, TRBJ1-2 and TRBJ2-5 were preferentially used in persistent disease, while TRBV20-1 and TRBJ2-1 were favored in newly diagnosed disease.

The time point label, as the study defines it: newly diagnosed GD, antithyroid drugs for less than 3 months. For both TCR sequencing and RNA sequencing, RNA was extracted from PBMCs using TRIzol. The diagnosis of Graves' disease followed American Thyroid Association guidelines. Recruitment of patients was carried out at an endocrinology department in Xi'an, China. Each patient gave 8.5 to 9.5 milliliters of peripheral blood, collected in an EDTA anticoagulant tube. Ficoll Paque Plus density gradient separation was used to isolate PBMCs, and no additional T cell sorting was done. An Agilent 2100 Bioanalyzer and agarose gel were used to check RNA quality, and a NanoDrop 2000 was used to measure RNA concentration. This sample also appeared in a second study, on T cells in Graves' hyperthyroidism and ophthalmopathy. The second study also describes: Graves' hyperthyroidism was defined as stable when no progression to ophthalmopathy occurred over 18 months of follow-up. Hyperthyroidism patients were newly diagnosed, had a disease duration of under 2 months, and were aged 18 to 65 years. Exclusion was applied to patients with uncontrolled infections, other autoimmune diseases, pregnancy or lactation. Diagnoses were established on the basis of clinical symptoms, serum thyroxine and TRAb, thyroid ultrasound, and orbital computed tomography. A first-round RT-PCR of the TCR CDR3 used the HTBI primer set with the Qiagen OneStep RT-PCR kit. Most expanded thyroid clonotypes (frequency above 0.001) were also detected in blood, suggesting blood repertoires may reflect thyroid immune responses. A model built on a 13 V-J signature distinguished ophthalmopathy from stable hyperthyroidism, reaching approximately 89% sensitivity and about 81% specificity in cross-validation and 80%/75% in testing. During validation, the model predicted progression to ophthalmopathy a median of roughly six months ahead of onset, with 60% to 71% sensitivity and roughly 72% specificity. To identify distinguishing TCR V-J signatures, a discovery cohort of about a hundred patients was used, comprising 40 to 45 with Graves' ophthalmopathy and 57 with stable Graves' hyperthyroidism. An independent validation cohort of under 20 hyperthyroidism patients and approximately 15 patients who later progressed to ophthalmopathy tested prospective prediction of ophthalmopathy. The 95 to 100 discovery patients were randomly divided into training and test sets at a 7:3 ratio. Thyroid tissue and blood T-cell repertoires from roughly six Graves' hyperthyroidism patients were also compared in the study. Following sampling, methimazole starting at 30 mg daily was given to hyperthyroidism patients, and high-dose intravenous methylprednisolone was given to ophthalmopathy patients. Libraries were constructed in a second round of multiplex PCR, after which size selection and purification were carried out. Paired-end sequencing of the libraries was performed with 100 bp reads on an Illumina HiSeq2000. Raw data were processed with SOAPnuke, discarding reads with adapters, uncalled bases, mean Phred below 15, or no exact constant-primer or identifier match. High-quality paired reads were merged using COPE v1.2.5, and each unique nucleotide sequence was defined as a clonotype. MiTCR v1.1 was used to align clonotypes to the IMGT TRBV, TRBD and TRBJ reference segments. The analysis included only V-J combinations with a frequency above 0.0001, which together covered approximately 99% of the repertoires. A TCS score was defined as the ratio between F50 (clonal expansion) and ExV (chaos), using BLOSUM62-based TCRdist between CDR3 peptides within each V-J. Welch's t-statistics and random forest reduced fewer than 600 V-J features to 10 to 15, which were used in a naive Bayes classifier (R e1071). No statistical method was used to fix the sample size in advance, and group allocation was not hidden from the investigators. The paper describes TCR Vbeta CDR3 sequencing of roughly 130 peripheral blood samples, made up of 43 ophthalmopathy patients, some 76 hyperthyroidism patients and some 17 progressor patients.

The chain joins TRBV20-1 to TRBJ2-7, and TRBD2 matches 7 of the central bases. Sample: peripheral blood mononuclear cells (PBMCs), taken at new diagnosis, from a patient treated with antithyroid drugs. The TCR comes from a man aged 40-49 years with Graves disease. Donor details come from another sample of the same person, matched by shared clones. At the DNA level, the sequence is TGCAGTGCTAGACAGCGGGGAGGTTCCTACAATGAGCAGTACTTC. This gives the protein CSARQRGGSYNEQYF.